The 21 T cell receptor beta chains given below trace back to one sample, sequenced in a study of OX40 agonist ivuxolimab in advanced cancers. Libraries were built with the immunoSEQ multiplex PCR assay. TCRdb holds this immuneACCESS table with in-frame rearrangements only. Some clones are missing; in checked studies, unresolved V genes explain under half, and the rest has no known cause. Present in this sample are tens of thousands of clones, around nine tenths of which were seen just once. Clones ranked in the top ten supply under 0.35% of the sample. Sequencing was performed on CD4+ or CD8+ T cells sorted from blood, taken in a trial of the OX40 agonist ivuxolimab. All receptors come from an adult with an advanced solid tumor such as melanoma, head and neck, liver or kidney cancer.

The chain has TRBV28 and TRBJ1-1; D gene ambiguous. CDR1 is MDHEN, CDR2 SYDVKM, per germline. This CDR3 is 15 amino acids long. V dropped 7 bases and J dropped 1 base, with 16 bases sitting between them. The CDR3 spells CASTPRQPRNTEAFF. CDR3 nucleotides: TGTGCCAGCACCCCGCGGCAGCCTAGGAACACTGAAGCTTTCTTT.

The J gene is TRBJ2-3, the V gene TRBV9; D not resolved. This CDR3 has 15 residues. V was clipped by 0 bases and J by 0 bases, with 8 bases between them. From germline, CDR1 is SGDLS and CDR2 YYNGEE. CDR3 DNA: TGTGCCAGCAGCGTAGGTCCCCAGAGCACAGATACGCAGTATTTT. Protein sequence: CASSVGPQSTDTQYF.

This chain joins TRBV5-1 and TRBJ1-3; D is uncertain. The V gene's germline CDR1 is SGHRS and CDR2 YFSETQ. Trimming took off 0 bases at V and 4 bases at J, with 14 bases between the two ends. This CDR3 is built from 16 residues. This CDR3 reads CASSLDPALGGNTIYF. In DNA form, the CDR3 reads TGCGCCAGCAGCTTGGATCCCGCCCTTGGGGGAAACACCATATATTTT.

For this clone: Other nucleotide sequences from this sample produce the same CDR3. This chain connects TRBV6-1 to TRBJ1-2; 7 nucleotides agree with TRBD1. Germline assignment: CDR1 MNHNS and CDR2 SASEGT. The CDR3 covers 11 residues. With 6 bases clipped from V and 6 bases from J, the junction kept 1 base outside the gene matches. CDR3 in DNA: TGTGCCAGCAGACAGGGGAATGGCTACACCTTC. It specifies CASRQGNGYTF.

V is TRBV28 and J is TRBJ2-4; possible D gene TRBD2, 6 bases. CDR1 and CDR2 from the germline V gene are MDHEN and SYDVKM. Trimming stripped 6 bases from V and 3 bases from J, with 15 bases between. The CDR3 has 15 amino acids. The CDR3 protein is CASRTGGLGKNIQYF. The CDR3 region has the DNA TGTGCCAGCAGGACTGGGGGGTTAGGCAAAAACATTCAGTACTTC.

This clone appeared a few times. The CDR3: CASTADRQNSPLHF. As DNA, the CDR3 is TGTGCCAGCACCGCAGACAGACAGAATTCACCCCTCCACTTT. V usage is TRBV27 and J usage is TRBJ1-6; D may be TRBD1 (5 bases). The CDR3 length is 14 residues. V dropped 7 bases and J dropped 7 bases, with 14 bases sitting between them. CDR1 and CDR2 (germline): MNHEY, SMNVEV (reference sequence).

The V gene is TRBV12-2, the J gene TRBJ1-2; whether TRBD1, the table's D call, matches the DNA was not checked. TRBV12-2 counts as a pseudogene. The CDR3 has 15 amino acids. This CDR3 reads CASRLARDRGHGYTF. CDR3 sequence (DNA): TGTGCAAGTCGCTTAGCCCGGGACAGGGGGCATGGCTACACCTTC.

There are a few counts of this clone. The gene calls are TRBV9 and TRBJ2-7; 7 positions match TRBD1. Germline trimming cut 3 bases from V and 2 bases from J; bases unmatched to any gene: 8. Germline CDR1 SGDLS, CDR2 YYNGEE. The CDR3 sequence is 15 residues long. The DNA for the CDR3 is TGTGCCAGCAGCGCCAACAGGGGTTTTCCCTACGAGCAGTACTTC. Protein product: CASSANRGFPYEQYF.

The CDR3 region has the DNA TGTGCCAGCAGTTTTGGTAGCGGGGGGGCCGGATGGACAGATACGCAGTATTTT. Its translation: CASSFGSGGAGWTDTQYF. The chain links TRBV27 to TRBJ2-3, with 11 bases aligning to TRBD2. V gave up 3 bases and J gave up 3 bases; unmatched junction bases: 11. Germline CDR1 MNHEY, CDR2 SMNVEV (reference sequence). CDR3 size: 18 residues.

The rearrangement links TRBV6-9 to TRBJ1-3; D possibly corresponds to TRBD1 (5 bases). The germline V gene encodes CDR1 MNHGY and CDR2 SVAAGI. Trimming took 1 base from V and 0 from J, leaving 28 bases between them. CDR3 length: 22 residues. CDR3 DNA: TGTGCCAGCAGTTATTGCCCGGGACTCTGGTCAGTCCCGCGAGACTCTGGAAACACCATATATTTT. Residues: CASSYCPGLWSVPRDSGNTIYF.

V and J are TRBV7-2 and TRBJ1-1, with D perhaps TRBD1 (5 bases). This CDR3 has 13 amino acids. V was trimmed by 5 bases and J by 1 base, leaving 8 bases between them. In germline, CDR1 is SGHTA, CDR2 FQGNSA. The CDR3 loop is CASSLGANTEAFF. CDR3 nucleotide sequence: TGTGCCAGCAGCCTAGGGGCGAACACTGAAGCTTTCTTT.

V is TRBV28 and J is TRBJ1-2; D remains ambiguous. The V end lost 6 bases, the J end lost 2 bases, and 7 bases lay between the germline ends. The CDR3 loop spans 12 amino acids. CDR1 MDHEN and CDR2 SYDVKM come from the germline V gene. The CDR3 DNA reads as TGTGCCAGCAGGAGGGAAAACTATGGCTACACCTTC. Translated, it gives CASRRENYGYTF.

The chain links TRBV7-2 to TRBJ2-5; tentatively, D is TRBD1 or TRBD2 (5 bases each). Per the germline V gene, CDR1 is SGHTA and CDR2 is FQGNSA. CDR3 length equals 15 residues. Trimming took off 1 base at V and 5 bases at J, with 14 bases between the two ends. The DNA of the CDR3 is TGTGCCAGCAGCTTAGTCCGGGGCATGGGGGAGACCCAGTACTTC. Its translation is CASSLVRGMGETQYF.

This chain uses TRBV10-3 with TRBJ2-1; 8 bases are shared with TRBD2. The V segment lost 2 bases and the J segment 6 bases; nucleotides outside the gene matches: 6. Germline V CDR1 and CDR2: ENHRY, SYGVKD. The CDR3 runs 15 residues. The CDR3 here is CAISEGTRKSNEQFF. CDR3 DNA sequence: TGTGCCATCAGTGAGGGGACTAGAAAAAGCAATGAGCAGTTCTTC.

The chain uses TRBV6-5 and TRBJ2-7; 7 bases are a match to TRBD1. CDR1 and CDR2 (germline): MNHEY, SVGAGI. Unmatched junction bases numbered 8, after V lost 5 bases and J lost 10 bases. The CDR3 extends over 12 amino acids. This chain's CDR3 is CASSQQGSDQYV. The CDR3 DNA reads TGTGCCAGCAGTCAACAGGGGAGCGACCAGTACGTC.

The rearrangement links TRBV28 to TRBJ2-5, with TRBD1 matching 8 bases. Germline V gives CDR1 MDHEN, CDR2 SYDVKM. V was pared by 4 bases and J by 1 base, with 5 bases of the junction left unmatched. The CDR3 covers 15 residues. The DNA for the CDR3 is TGTGCCAGCAGTTCTTTGACAGGGGTCCAAGAGACCCAGTACTTC. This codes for CASSSLTGVQETQYF.

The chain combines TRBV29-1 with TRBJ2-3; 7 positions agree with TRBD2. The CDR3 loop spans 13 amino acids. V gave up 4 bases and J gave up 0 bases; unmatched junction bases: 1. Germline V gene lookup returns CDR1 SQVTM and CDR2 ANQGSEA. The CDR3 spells CSVGAGSTDTQYF. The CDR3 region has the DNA TGCAGCGTTGGAGCGGGAAGCACAGATACGCAGTATTTT.

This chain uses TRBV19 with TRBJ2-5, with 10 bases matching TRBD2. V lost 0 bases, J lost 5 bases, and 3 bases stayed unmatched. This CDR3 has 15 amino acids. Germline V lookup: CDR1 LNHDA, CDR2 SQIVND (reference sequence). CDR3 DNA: TGTGCCAGTAGTATAGATGCGGGACTAGCGGAGACCCAGTACTTC. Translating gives CASSIDAGLAETQYF.

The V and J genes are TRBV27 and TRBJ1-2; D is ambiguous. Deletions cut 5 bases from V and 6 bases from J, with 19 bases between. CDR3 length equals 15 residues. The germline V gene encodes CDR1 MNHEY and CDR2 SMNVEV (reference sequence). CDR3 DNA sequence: TGTGCCAGCAGTGATTTTCGGGGAAGACTCGATGGCTACACCTTC. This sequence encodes CASSDFRGRLDGYTF.

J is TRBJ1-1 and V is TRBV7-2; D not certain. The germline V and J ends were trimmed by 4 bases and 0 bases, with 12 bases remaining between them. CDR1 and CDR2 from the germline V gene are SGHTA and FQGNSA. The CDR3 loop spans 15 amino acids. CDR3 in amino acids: CASSSRRPMNTEAFF. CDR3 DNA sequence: TGTGCCAGCAGCTCCCGGCGGCCCATGAACACTGAAGCTTTCTTT.

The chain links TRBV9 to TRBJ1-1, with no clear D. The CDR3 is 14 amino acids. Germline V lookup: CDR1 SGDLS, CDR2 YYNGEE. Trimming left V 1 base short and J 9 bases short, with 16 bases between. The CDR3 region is CASSVNSVVSQAFF. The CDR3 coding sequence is TGTGCCAGCAGCGTAAATAGCGTGGTCAGCCAAGCTTTCTTT.